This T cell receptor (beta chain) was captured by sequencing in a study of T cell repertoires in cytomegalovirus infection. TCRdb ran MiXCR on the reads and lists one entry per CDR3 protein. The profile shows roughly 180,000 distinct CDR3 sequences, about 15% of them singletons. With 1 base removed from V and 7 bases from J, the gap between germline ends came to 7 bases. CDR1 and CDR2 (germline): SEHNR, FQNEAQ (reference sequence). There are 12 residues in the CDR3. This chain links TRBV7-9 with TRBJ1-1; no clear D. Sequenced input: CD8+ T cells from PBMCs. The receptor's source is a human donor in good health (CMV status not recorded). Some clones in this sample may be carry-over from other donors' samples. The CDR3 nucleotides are TGTGCCAGCAGCTTAGGGGCCGTTGAAGCTTTCTTT. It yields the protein CASSLGAVEAFF.